The entry that follows covers one T cell receptor (beta chain) sequence. The read comes to an end 3 residues before the CDR3 does, leaving the germline J gene to fill in the end. This table comes from immunoSEQ multiplex PCR, and its TCRdb copy is limited to in-frame clones, with some not included. The sample shows 25,000 to 35,000 clones, and roughly 2.8% sits with its ten largest clones. The data were taken from a study of T cells in women clearing cervical HPV infection. Study-wide context: Case blood was drawn when the lesion was first found; control blood after infection became undetectable.

The J segment lost 4 bases and the V segment lost 4 bases, leaving 5 bases of the junction unmatched. There are 14 residues in the CDR3. The germline V gene has CDR1 SEHNR and CDR2 FQNEAQ (reference sequence). The chain combines TRBV7-9 with TRBJ1-2; the match to TRBD1 covers 8 bases. The sample comprised blood buffy coat. The TCR sequence derives from a woman between 18 and 75 years old with a cervical HPV16 infection that either progressed to CIN3+ or cleared (not recorded which). The CDR3 DNA, read in part, is TGTGCCAGCAGCTCGTCGGGACAGGCCTATGGC. Amino acids: CASSSSGQAYG. The whole CDR3 protein reads CASSSSGQAYGYTF.